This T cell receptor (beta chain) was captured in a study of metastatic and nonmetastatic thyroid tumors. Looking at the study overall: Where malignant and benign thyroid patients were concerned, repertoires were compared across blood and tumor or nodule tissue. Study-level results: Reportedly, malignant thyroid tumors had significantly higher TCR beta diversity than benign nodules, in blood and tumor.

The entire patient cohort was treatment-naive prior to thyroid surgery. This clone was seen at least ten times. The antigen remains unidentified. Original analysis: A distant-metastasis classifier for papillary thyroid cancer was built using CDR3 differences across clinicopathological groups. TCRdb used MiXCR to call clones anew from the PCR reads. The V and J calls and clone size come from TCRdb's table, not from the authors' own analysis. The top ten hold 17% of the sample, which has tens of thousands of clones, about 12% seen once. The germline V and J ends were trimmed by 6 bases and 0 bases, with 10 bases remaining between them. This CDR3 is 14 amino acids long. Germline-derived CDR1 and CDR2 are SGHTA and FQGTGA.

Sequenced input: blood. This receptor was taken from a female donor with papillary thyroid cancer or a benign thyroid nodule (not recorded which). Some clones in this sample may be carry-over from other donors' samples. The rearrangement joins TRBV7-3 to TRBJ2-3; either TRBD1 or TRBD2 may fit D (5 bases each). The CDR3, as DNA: TGTGCCAGCAGGGGGACGGAAAGCACAGATACGCAGTATTTT. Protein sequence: CASRGTESTDTQYF. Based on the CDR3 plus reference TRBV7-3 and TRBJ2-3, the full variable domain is GAGVSQTPSNKVTEKGKYVELRCDPISGHTALYWYRQSLGQGPEFLIYFQGTGAADDSGLPNDRFFAVRPEGSVSTLKIQRTERGDSAVYLCASRGTESTDTQYFGPGTRLTVL.